Included here is one T cell receptor (beta chain) sequence, with context. This clone came up a few times. Its specific antigen is unknown. Per-base quality was not reported, and no clone a single base away is much larger than it. This same CDR3 is encoded by further DNA sequences in the sample. The donors were healthy, HIV-negative adults with no recently reported acute infections or vaccinations. All donors were Caucasian adults living in Nashville, Tennessee, USA. CD4+ T cells were enriched by magnetic negative selection, after which naive cells were positively selected on CD45RA and the negative fraction was taken as the memory subset. After blood collection by leukapheresis, PBMCs were isolated using Ficoll-Histopaque density gradient centrifugation and then cryopreserved in the vapor phase of liquid nitrogen. Analytical flow cytometry was used to check the purity and quantity of each magnetically sorted T cell population. Genomic DNA was isolated from each sorted fraction and quantified by UV absorbance on a Nanodrop 2000c.

The sample originates from a study of shared clonotypes between healthy human individuals (TCRdb year 2020). A note on the overall study: The cohort included a few men and a couple of women between 18 and 49 years of age. Per donor, three plates each were used for CD4 naive and CD4 memory, two for CD8 naive, and one for CD8 memory. To estimate repertoire size and how much clonotypes are shared between individuals, the study performed deep sequencing of blood TCR repertoires from 4 to 6 healthy adults. Libraries were prepared and TCR repertoires were sequenced by different laboratories using diverse techniques, in order to increase sequencing depth and limit assay-specific biases. Between about 0.8 and 9 billion PBMCs per donor were obtained by leukapheresis. The paper's findings and limits, for the study overall: Compared with non-shared clonotypes, clonotypes shared by all four sorted-subset donors had higher generation probabilities. When a few donors were compared, the shared fraction of clonotypes was about 5.4% for naive CD4, approximately 3.5% for naive CD8, 2.3% for memory CD4, and 0.4% for memory CD8. Naive subsets generally had larger estimated clonotype richness than memory subsets did. Sampling was limited to blood, and TCR repertoires in tissue likely differ from TCR repertoires in blood. The small number of donors limited the genetic and exposure-history diversity represented. Pairwise subsampling indicated that sequencing depth was expected to affect the degree of clonotype sharing among donors. Rarefaction of sorted-subset datasets indicated incomplete sequencing despite the large sequencing depth.

Using the deep immunoSEQ assay, multiplex PCR amplified TCR CDR3 regions from genomic DNA. Extracted genomic DNA from each cell subset was spread evenly across all wells of several immunoSEQ 96-well plates, with each plate serving as a replicate. For sorted subsets, approximately 200 ng of genomic DNA, equivalent to some 30,000 T cell genomes, went into each replicate PCR. Purified libraries were measured with a Qubit 3.0 fluorometer, size-checked on a Bioanalyzer 2100, and measured again with the KAPA Library Quantification kit. Every immunoSEQ 96-well plate was sequenced on a separate single-read 150-cycle Illumina NextSeq 550 flow cell. Regarding the original processing steps: The immunoSEQ output contained only junctional sequences without quality scores, so filtering could not match that applied to full-length reads. To assign V/J genes and CDR3, sequences were annotated against IMGT germline references using PyIR, a Python wrapper for IgBLAST v1.9. Reads were filtered out if the reads had weak V/J assignments (E-value above 1e-6), no CDR3, stop codons, out-of-frame junctions, or ambiguous translated residues. V3J clonotypes were defined as sequences sharing an identical inferred V gene, J gene, and CDR3 amino acid sequence. Percentage overlap between repertoires was computed as shared unique clonotypes divided by the size of the smaller repertoire. Three approaches were used to assess repertoire richness: RTK rarefaction, the Chao1 estimator, and Recon v2.1 estimates of unobserved clonotypes. OLGA was used to compute generation probabilities for all TCRbeta clonotypes that the gDNA method yielded from a handful of donors. Imported from immuneACCESS, the table was reduced by TCRdb to in-frame sequences with V and J called. These copies leave out some clones; in studies compared against another copy, an unresolved V gene accounts for under half, and the cause of the remainder is not known. V, J and clone size reflect that table, while D and trimming were determined from the DNA. The sample has 730,000 or so clones on record, 72% of them singletons. The ten largest clones capture around 2% of the sample.

The CDR3, from cysteine to phenylalanine, totals 14 residues. CDR3 DNA is the only sequence kept; it has 42 bases, read in frame from the first base. The germline V gene specifies SNHLY as CDR1 and FYNNEI as CDR2. V is cut by 1 base and J by 0 bases, and the space between the germline ends is 4 bases. The clonotype comes from a woman in her thirties in good health. The V and J genes are TRBV2 and TRBJ1-5, with the D gene not clear enough to name. Sequenced input: memory CD4+ T cells sorted from blood. The cell subset or site label here, explained by the study, means: CD45RA-negative fraction. The base sequence is TGTGCCAGCAGTGAAGATTATAGCAATCAGCCCCAGCATTTT. Translated, it reads CASSEDYSNQPQHF. This CDR3, with the reference TRBV2 and TRBJ1-5 proteins standing in past its ends, gives the full variable domain EPEVTQTPSHQVTQMGQEVILRCVPISNHLYFYWYRQILGQKVEFLVSFYNNEISEKSEIFDDQFSVERPDGSNFTLKIRSTKLEDSAMYFCASSEDYSNQPQHFGDGTRLSIL.